These 6 T cell receptor beta chains were sequenced from one sample in a study of OX40 agonist ivuxolimab in advanced cancers. Assay used: immunoSEQ multiplex PCR; TCRdb lists only in-frame clones, some missing. The repertoire has some 83,000 clones, 86% of them found once; the top ten carry 6.5%. Sequenced material: CD4+ or CD8+ T cells sorted from blood, taken in a trial of the OX40 agonist ivuxolimab. All receptors come from an adult with an advanced solid tumor such as melanoma, head and neck, liver or kidney cancer.

The chain links TRBV27 to TRBJ2-5; 12 nucleotides align to TRBD2. The CDR3 runs to 17 residues. Germline values: CDR1 MNHEY, CDR2 SMNVEV (reference sequence). V was pared by 4 bases and J by 2 bases, with 8 bases of the junction left unmatched. CDR3 sequence (DNA): TGTGCCAGCAGTTCCCTACGACTAGCGGGGGAGCAAGAGACCCAGTACTTC. This gives the protein CASSSLRLAGEQETQYF.

The CDR3 nucleotides read TGTGCCAGCAGTCTGACAGGGGTTTGGTACAATGAGCAGTTCTTC. This gives the protein CASSLTGVWYNEQFF. The genes are TRBV5-8 and TRBJ2-1, with 8 bases that match TRBD1. CDR1 is SGHTS, CDR2 YDEGEE, per germline. CDR3 size: 15 residues. V trimming: 5 bases; J trimming: 4 bases; junction bases outside the gene matches: 8.

The chain combines TRBV2 with TRBJ1-2; 11 bases map to TRBD1. The CDR3 runs to 15 residues. The germline V gene encodes CDR1 SNHLY and CDR2 FYNNEI. The V and J ends lost 5 bases and 4 bases, in that order; junction bases with no gene match: 6. DNA of the CDR3: TGTGCCAGCAGTCGGGACAGGGGGTCGCCCTATGGCTACACCTTC. This sequence encodes CASSRDRGSPYGYTF.

This sequence joins TRBV15 and TRBJ1-1; D is unresolved. The CDR3 runs 17 residues. Germline CDR1 LNHNV, CDR2 YYDKDF (reference sequence). Trimming stripped 3 bases from V and 1 base from J, with 18 bases between. CDR3 sequence (DNA): TGTGCCACCAGCAGTCCCGGTGCCGGACGCAAGAACACTGAAGCTTTCTTT. Amino acids: CATSSPGAGRKNTEAFF.

This rearrangement joins TRBV10-3 to TRBJ1-2; D not resolved. V was clipped by 2 bases and J by 8 bases, with 15 bases between them. The CDR3 is 14 amino acids. The germline gives CDR1 ENHRY, CDR2 SYGVKD. Here the CDR3 DNA reads TGTGCCATCAGTGAGCCGGGTATGCGTGAGGGCTACACCTTC. It specifies CAISEPGMREGYTF.

The CDR3 nucleotides are TGTGCCACTTCAATCGGAGGTCTGAACACTGAAGCTTTCTTT. Translating gives CATSIGGLNTEAFF. The chain employs TRBV6-1 and TRBJ1-1; D is uncertain. Trimming removed 10 bases from V and 0 bases from J, with 15 bases in between. CDR1 and CDR2 (germline): MNHNS, SASEGT. CDR3 size: 14 residues.